This paragraph covers one T cell receptor (beta chain) sequence. Antigen: not known. Germline values: CDR1 MNHEY, CDR2 SVGAGI. V was shortened by 3 bases and J by 2 bases, with 8 bases between the two germline ends. This CDR3 region has 15 residues. Semi-nested PCR with Nested Universal Primer A followed constant-region reverse priming of full-length variable regions. MiXCR was run by TCRdb on the 5' RACE reads, yielding one entry per CDR3 protein. The sample includes about 40,000 distinct CDR3 sequences, approximately 31% of them seen just once. Study results and limitations: Tumor Tregs overlapped most with tumor, then blood, naive CD4+ cells. The larger-cohort validation was restricted to a single TCR beta V-J rearrangement rather than whole repertoires.

Memory CD4+ T cells were sorted as CD4+CD45RO+CD25- cells. The rearrangement links TRBV6-5 to TRBJ2-6; D is uncertain. Sequencing used tumor-infiltrating memory CD4+ T cells sorted from the breast tumor. Subset meaning: memory CD4+ T cells, CD4+CD45RO+CD25-. This TCR came from a female donor with breast cancer. CDR3 region: CASSYGLAGANVLTF. The DNA for the CDR3 is TGTGCCAGCAGTTATGGTCTAGCTGGGGCCAACGTCCTGACTTTC.